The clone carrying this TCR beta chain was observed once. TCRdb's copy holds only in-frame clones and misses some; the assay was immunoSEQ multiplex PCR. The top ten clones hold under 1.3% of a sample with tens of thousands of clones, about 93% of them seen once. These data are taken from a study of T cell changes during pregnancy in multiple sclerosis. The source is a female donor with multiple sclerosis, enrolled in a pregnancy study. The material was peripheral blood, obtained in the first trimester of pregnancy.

CDR3 DNA sequence: TGTGCCAGCAGCGGGACAGGGAACTTCGCAGATACGCAGTATTTT. This encodes CASSGTGNFADTQYF. V and J are TRBV7-8 and TRBJ2-3; 9 bases agree with TRBD1. From germline, CDR1 is SGHVS and CDR2 FQNEAQ. The CDR3 is made up of 15 amino acids. Trimming cost V 5 bases and J 4 bases; bases outside gene matches: 7.